The 16 T cell receptor beta chains presented below share a single source sample, sequenced in a study of OX40 agonist ivuxolimab in advanced cancers. Clones were read by immunoSEQ multiplex PCR, and TCRdb kept only the in-frame ones, dropping some. This sample has under 70,000 clones, with approximately 90% found just once. This specimen was CD4+ or CD8+ T cells sorted from blood, taken in a trial of the OX40 agonist ivuxolimab. These receptors were collected from an adult with an advanced solid tumor such as melanoma, head and neck, liver or kidney cancer.

This clone was seen a few times. This chain's CDR3 is CASSDSNEAFF. CDR3 bases: TGTGCCAGCAGTGACTCGAATGAAGCTTTCTTT. J is TRBJ1-1 and V is TRBV6-4, with D hard to call. Trimming removed 0 bases at V and 7 bases at J, with 3 bases between. CDR1 and CDR2 from the germline V gene are MRHNA and SNTAGT. CDR3 length equals 11 residues.

As to this clone: The junction departs from the called germline gene at one end, perhaps through a read error. DNA of the CDR3: TGTGCAAGTAAAGCAGGGAACCTCTATGGCTACACCTTC. Translation: CASKAGNLYGYTF. The chain recombines TRBV19 with TRBJ1-2, with D possibly being TRBD1 (5 bases). In germline, CDR1 is LNHDA, CDR2 SQIVND (reference sequence). The CDR3 consists of 13 residues.

This clone was picked up one time. This sequence joins TRBV5-1 and TRBJ1-1; tentatively, D is TRBD1 (5 bases). The CDR3 loop spans 16 amino acids. Trimming removed 0 bases at V and 4 bases at J, with 16 bases between. Germline V gene lookup returns CDR1 SGHRS and CDR2 YFSETQ. The CDR3 here is CASSLADPGRGTEAFF. The CDR3 region has the DNA TGCGCCAGCAGCTTGGCCGATCCAGGAAGGGGCACTGAAGCTTTCTTT.

The V gene is TRBV6-1, the J gene TRBJ1-6; D not resolved. CDR3 length: 15 amino acids. In germline, CDR1 is MNHNS, CDR2 SASEGT. Trimming cost V 1 base and J 5 bases, with 9 bases left between them. This chain's CDR3 is CASSEDGRNNSPLHF. The CDR3 coding sequence is TGTGCCAGCAGTGAAGACGGACGGAATAATTCACCCCTCCACTTT.

This sequence joins TRBV29-1 and TRBJ2-6, with no clear D. V lost 7 bases to trimming and J lost 4 bases, with 26 bases between them. This CDR3 has 18 amino acids. Germline-derived CDR1 and CDR2 are SQVTM and ANQGSEA. The CDR3 coding sequence is TGCAGCGCTGGGTTCCCGGAAAGCTCTCCTAGAGGGGCCAACGTCCTGACTTTC. Residues: CSAGFPESSPRGANVLTF.

The V and J genes are TRBV6-5 and TRBJ1-2; possible D gene TRBD1, 5 bases. From germline, CDR1 is MNHEY and CDR2 SVGAGI. The CDR3 is 12 residues long. Trimming removed 6 bases at V and 8 bases at J, with 13 bases between. In DNA, the CDR3 is TGTGCCAGCAGAACACGGGACCGGGGCTACACCTTC. It specifies CASRTRDRGYTF.

The chain links TRBV6-5 to TRBJ1-1; D is ambiguous. The V gene's germline CDR1 is MNHEY and CDR2 SVGAGI. Trimming pared 0 bases from V and 5 bases from J, leaving 13 bases between. This CDR3 is 15 amino acids long. CDR3 bases: TGTGCCAGCAGTTACTCGATTGAGGGAATAACTGAAGCTTTCTTT. This translates into CASSYSIEGITEAFF.

The chain has TRBV5-5 and TRBJ1-2; TRBD1 aligns across 7 bases. The length of the CDR3 is 12 residues. V dropped 4 bases and J dropped 7; count of bases not matched to a gene: 4. The germline V gene encodes CDR1 SGHKS and CDR2 YYEKEE (reference sequence). The CDR3, as DNA: TGTGCCAGCAGCACGACAGGGTCTGGCTACACCTTC. It yields the protein CASSTTGSGYTF.

The CDR3 coding sequence is TGTGCCAGCAGCCTCGGGACAGGGGGGCGTAATGAAAAACTGTTTTTT. It codes for CASSLGTGGRNEKLFF. The chain is built from TRBV5-4 and TRBJ1-4; 11 bases line up with TRBD1. The CDR3 has 16 amino acids. CDR1 is SGHNT and CDR2 is YYREEE in the germline V gene (reference sequence). Germline trimming cut 4 bases from V and 4 bases from J; bases unmatched to any gene: 6.

V usage is TRBV19 and J usage is TRBJ1-4; 7 positions agree with TRBD1. The germline gives CDR1 LNHDA, CDR2 SQIVND (reference sequence). The CDR3 consists of 15 residues. The V gene end was trimmed by 3 bases and the J gene end by 8 bases; junction bases not matched to a gene: 9. Here the CDR3 reads CASSMQGTAVEKLFF. CDR3 DNA: TGTGCCAGTAGTATGCAGGGGACAGCCGTGGAAAAACTGTTTTTT.

The gene calls are TRBV10-1 and TRBJ2-5; D assignment may be TRBD1 or TRBD2 (5 bases each). Trimming shortened V by 8 bases and J by 5 bases, and 12 bases separated the two germline ends. The CDR3 spans 12 residues. Germline V gene data show CDR1 as WNHNN and CDR2 as SYGVQD (reference sequence). The CDR3 DNA reads TGCGCCAGCTGCTGGTGGGGGGAGACCCAGTACTTC. It translates to CASCWWGETQYF.

The chain links TRBV9 to TRBJ2-5; D unclear. Trimming removed 5 bases from V and 0 bases from J, with 5 bases in between. Germline CDR1 reads SGDLS; CDR2 reads YYNGEE. The CDR3 runs to 12 residues. The CDR3 nucleotides read TGTGCCAGCAGGAATCACCAAGAGACCCAGTACTTC. Encoded protein: CASRNHQETQYF.

This chain uses TRBV7-2 with TRBJ1-1, with 7 nucleotides matching TRBD1. J was trimmed by 5 bases and V by 3 bases; bases with no gene match: 3. Per the germline V gene, CDR1 is SGHTA and CDR2 is FQGNSA. The CDR3 extends over 13 amino acids. CDR3 DNA: TGTGCCAGCAGCTTTGACAGGGATACTGAAGCTTTCTTT. This gives the protein CASSFDRDTEAFF.

This clone qualifies as medium-sized (0.01 to 0.1%). This chain links TRBV11-3 with TRBJ2-7, with 8 bases identical to TRBD1. The CDR3 is 14 amino acids. J gave up 5 bases and V 4 bases, and 7 bases lay outside the gene matches. CDR1 is SGHNT and CDR2 is YENEEA in the germline V gene. The CDR3 spells CASSSHRGVNEQYF. Written as DNA, the CDR3 is TGTGCCAGCAGCTCACACAGGGGGGTGAACGAGCAGTACTTC.

The V and J genes are TRBV9 and TRBJ2-7, with TRBD1 as a possible D gene (5 bases). V lost 0 bases and J 4 bases, leaving 11 bases between the germline ends. The CDR3 length is 14 residues. Germline CDR1 reads SGDLS; CDR2 reads YYNGEE. The CDR3 DNA is TGTGCCAGCAGCGTAGGGGCCCAGGGATACGAGCAGTACTTC. Amino acid sequence: CASSVGAQGYEQYF. The variable domain in full, completed from reference TRBV9 and TRBJ2-7, reads DSGVTQTPKHLITATGQRVTLRCSPRSGDLSVYWYQQSLDQGLQFLIQYYNGEERAKGNILERFSAQQFPDLHSELNLSSLELGDSALYFCASSVGAQGYEQYFGPGTRLTVT.

The chain has TRBV5-5 and TRBJ2-3; possibly TRBD2 for D (6 bases). The CDR3 has 14 amino acids. Trimming cost V 0 bases and J 1 base, with 6 bases left between them. CDR1 and CDR2 (germline): SGHKS, YYEKEE (reference sequence). This chain's CDR3 is CASSLASGTDTQYF. The CDR3 region has the DNA TGTGCCAGCAGCTTGGCTAGCGGCACAGATACGCAGTATTTT.